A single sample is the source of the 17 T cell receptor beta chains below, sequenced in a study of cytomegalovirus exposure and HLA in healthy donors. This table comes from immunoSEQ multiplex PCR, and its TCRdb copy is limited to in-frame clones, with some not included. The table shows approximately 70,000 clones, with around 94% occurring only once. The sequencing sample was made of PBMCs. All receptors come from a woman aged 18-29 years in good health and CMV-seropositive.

The CDR3 region has the DNA TGTGCCAGCAGCTTTCAGGGTAGTAGGAACACTGAAGCTTTCTTT. It translates to CASSFQGSRNTEAFF. The gene calls are TRBV7-2 and TRBJ1-1; D may be TRBD1 (5 bases). The CDR3 is 15 residues long. Germline V gene data show CDR1 as SGHTA and CDR2 as FQGNSA. With 3 bases removed from V and 1 base from J, the gap between germline ends came to 12 bases.

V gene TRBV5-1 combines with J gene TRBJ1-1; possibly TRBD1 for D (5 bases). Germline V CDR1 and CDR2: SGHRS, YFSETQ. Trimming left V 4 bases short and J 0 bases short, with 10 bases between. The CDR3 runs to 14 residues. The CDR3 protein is CASSRDSLNTEAFF. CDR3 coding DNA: TGCGCCAGCAGCCGCGACAGCTTGAACACTGAAGCTTTCTTT. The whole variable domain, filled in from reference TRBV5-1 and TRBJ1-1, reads KAGVTQTPRYLIKTRGQQVTLSCSPISGHRSVSWYQQTPGQGLQFLFEYFSETQRNKGNFPGRFSGRQFSNSRSEMNVSTLELGDSALYLCASSRDSLNTEAFFGQGTRLTVV.

Here the CDR3 reads CASSPGGLHDEQYF. The CDR3 nucleotides are TGTGCCAGCTCACCGGGGGGATTGCATGACGAGCAGTACTTC. The chain joins TRBV18 to TRBJ2-7, with D possibly TRBD2 on 6 matching bases. CDR3 length equals 14 residues. Trimming left V 3 bases short and J 5 bases short, with 14 bases between. Germline V CDR1 and CDR2: KGHSH, LQKENI.

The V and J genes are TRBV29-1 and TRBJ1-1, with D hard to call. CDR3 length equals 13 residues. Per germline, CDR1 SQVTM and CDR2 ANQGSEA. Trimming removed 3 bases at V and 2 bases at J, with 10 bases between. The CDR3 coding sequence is TGCAGCGTTGATTTCGGACTCAACACTGAAGCTTTCTTT. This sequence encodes CSVDFGLNTEAFF.

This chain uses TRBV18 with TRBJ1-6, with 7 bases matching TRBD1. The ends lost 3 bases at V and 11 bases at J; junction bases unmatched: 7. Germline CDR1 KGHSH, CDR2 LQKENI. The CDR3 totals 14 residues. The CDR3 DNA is TGTGCCAGCTCACCGAACAGGGGAGCGACACCCCTCCACTTT. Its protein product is CASSPNRGATPLHF.

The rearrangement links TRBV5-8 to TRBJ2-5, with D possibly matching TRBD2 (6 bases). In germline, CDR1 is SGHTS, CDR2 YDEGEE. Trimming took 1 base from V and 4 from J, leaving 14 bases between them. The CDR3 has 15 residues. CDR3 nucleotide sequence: TGTGCCAGCAGCTTGTACGGGAGCAGAGCAGAGACCCAGTACTTC. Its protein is CASSLYGSRAETQYF.

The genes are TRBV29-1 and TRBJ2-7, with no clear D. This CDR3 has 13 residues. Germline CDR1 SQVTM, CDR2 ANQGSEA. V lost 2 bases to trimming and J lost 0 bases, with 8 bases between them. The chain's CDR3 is CSVESVSSYEQYF. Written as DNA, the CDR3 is TGCAGCGTTGAATCGGTTAGCTCCTACGAGCAGTACTTC.

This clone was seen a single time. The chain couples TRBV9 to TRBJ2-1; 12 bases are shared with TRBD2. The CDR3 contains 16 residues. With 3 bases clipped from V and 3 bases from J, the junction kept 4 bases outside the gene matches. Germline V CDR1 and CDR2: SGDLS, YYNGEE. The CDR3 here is CASSARLAGVYNEQFF. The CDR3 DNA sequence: TGTGCCAGCAGCGCCAGACTAGCGGGAGTCTACAATGAGCAGTTCTTC. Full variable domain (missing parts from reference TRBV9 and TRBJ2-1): DSGVTQTPKHLITATGQRVTLRCSPRSGDLSVYWYQQSLDQGLQFLIQYYNGEERAKGNILERFSAQQFPDLHSELNLSSLELGDSALYFCASSARLAGVYNEQFFGPGTRLTVL.

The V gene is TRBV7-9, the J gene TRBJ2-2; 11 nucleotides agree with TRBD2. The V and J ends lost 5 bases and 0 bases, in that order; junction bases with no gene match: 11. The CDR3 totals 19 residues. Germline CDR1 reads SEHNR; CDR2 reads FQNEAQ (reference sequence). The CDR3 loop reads CASSPGTSGPKSNTGELFF. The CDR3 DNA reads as TGTGCCAGCAGCCCTGGGACTAGCGGACCCAAATCGAACACCGGGGAGCTGTTTTTT.

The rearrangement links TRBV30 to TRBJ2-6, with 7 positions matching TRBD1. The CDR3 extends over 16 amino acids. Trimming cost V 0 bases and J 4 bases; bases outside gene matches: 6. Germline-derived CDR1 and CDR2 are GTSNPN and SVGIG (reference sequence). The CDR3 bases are TGTGCCTGGAGTGTACAGGGGAGAGCCGGGGCCAACGTCCTGACTTTC. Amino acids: CAWSVQGRAGANVLTF.

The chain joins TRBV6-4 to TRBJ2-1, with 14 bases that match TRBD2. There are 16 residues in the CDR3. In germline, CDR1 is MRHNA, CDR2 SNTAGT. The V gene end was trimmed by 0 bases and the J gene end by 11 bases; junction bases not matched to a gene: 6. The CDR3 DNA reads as TGTGCCAGCAGTGACTCGGGACTAGCGGGAGTTCCTAAGCAGTTCTTC. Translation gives CASSDSGLAGVPKQFF.

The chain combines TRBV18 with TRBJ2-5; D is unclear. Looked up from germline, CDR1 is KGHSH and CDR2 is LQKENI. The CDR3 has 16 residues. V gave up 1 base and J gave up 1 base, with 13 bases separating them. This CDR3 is CASSPRVAEVQETQYF. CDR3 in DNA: TGTGCCAGCTCACCACGAGTGGCGGAAGTCCAAGAGACCCAGTACTTC.

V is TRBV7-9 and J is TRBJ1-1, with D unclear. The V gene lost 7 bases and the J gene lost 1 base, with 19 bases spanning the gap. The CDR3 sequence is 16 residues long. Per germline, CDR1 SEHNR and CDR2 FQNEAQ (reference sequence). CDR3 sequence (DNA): TGTGCCAGCACGGAAGGCAAGGGAGGCGGGAACACTGAAGCTTTCTTT. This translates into CASTEGKGGGNTEAFF.

The CDR3 protein is CASSQDPGRRGYTF. The CDR3 coding sequence is TGTGCCAGCAGCCAAGATCCAGGGCGGCGTGGCTACACCTTC. The V call is TRBV4-2, the J call TRBJ1-2; possibly TRBD1 for D (5 bases). CDR1 LGHNA and CDR2 YNFKEQ come from the germline V gene. The CDR3 totals 14 residues. Trimming pared 0 bases from V and 7 bases from J, leaving 12 bases between.

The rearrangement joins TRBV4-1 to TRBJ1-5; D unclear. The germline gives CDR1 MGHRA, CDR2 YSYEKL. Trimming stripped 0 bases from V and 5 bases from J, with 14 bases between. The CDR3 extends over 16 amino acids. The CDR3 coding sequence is TGCGCCAGCAGCCAAGACCTTCGGACTGACTATCAGCCCCAGCATTTT. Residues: CASSQDLRTDYQPQHF.

The CDR3 region is CASSSLRTGEVDEQYF. CDR3 coding DNA: TGTGCCAGCAGCTCCTTACGGACAGGGGAGGTGGATGAGCAGTACTTC. The V and J genes are TRBV5-5 and TRBJ2-7; TRBD1 aligns across 9 bases. Germline V gene sequence: CDR1 SGHKS, CDR2 YYEKEE (reference sequence). CDR3 length: 16 residues. Losses at the gene ends were 3 bases for V and 7 bases for J; bases not matched to a gene: 14.

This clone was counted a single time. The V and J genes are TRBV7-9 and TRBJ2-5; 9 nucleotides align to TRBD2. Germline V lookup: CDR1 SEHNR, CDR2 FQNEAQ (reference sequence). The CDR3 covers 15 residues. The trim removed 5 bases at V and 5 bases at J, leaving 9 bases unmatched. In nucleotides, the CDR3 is TGTGCCAGCAGCCCCGCGGGGGGGTTTAGGGAGACCCAGTACTTC. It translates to CASSPAGGFRETQYF.